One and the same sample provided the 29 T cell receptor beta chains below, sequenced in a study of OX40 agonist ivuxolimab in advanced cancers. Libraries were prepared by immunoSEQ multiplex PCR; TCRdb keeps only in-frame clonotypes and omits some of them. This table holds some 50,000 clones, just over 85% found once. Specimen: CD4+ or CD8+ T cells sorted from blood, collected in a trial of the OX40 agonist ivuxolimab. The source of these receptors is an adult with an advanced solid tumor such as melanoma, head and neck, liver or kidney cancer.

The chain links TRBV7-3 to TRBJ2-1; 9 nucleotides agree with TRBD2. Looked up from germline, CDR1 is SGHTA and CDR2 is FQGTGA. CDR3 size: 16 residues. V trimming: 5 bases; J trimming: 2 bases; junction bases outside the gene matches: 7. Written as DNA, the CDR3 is TGTGCCAGCAGCCCCATAGCGGGAGCGACCTACAATGAGCAGTTCTTC. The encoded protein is CASSPIAGATYNEQFF.

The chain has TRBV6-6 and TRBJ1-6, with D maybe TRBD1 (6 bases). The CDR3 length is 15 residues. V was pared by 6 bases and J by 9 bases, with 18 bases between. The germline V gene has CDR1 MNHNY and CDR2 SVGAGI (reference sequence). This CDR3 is CASRPPGHQFSPLHF. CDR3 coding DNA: TGTGCCAGCAGACCCCCGGGACACCAATTTTCACCCCTCCACTTT.

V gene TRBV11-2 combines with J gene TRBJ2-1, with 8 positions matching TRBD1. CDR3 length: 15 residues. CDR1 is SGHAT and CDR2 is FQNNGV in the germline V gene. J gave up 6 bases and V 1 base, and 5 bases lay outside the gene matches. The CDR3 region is CASSLVETGVNEQFF. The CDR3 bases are TGTGCCAGCAGCTTAGTAGAGACAGGGGTCAATGAGCAGTTCTTC.

For the CDR3, the DNA is TGCGCCAGCAGCCAAGATATCCACACTGAAGCTTTCTTT. Encoded protein: CASSQDIHTEAFF. This chain links TRBV4-3 with TRBJ1-1, with unresolved D. This CDR3 has 13 amino acids. V was clipped by 0 bases and J by 3 bases, with 5 bases between them. In germline, CDR1 is LGHNA, CDR2 YSLEER.

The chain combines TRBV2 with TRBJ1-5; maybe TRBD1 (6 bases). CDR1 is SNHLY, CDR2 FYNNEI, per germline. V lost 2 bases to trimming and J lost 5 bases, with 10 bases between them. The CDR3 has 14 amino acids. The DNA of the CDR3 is TGTGCCAGCAGTGAACAGGGGAGGGATCAGCCCCAGCATTTT. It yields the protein CASSEQGRDQPQHF.

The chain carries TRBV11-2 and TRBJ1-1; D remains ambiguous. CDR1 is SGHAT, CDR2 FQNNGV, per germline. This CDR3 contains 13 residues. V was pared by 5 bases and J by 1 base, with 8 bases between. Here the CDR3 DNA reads TGTGCCAGCAGCCCCGGCCCGAACACTGAAGCTTTCTTT. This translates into CASSPGPNTEAFF.

This CDR3 reads CASNEAGRNQPQHF. The CDR3 DNA reads TGTGCCAGTAATGAGGCAGGCCGCAATCAGCCCCAGCATTTT. The V gene is TRBV19, the J gene TRBJ1-5; D not certain. The V gene's germline CDR1 is LNHDA and CDR2 SQIVND (reference sequence). Trimming took off 7 bases at V and 2 bases at J, with 12 bases between the two ends. The CDR3 sequence is 14 residues long.

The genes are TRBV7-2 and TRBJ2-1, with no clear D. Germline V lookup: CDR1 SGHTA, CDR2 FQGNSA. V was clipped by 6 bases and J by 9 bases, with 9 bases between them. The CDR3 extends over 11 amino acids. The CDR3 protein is CASRSQAEQFF. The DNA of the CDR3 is TGTGCCAGCAGATCACAAGCTGAGCAGTTCTTC.

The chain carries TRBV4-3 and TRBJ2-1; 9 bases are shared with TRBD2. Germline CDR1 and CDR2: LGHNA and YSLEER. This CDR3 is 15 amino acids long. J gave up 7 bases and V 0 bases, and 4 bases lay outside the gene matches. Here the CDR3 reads CASSQEAGGLNEQFF. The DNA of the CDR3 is TGCGCCAGCAGCCAAGAAGCGGGGGGCCTAAATGAGCAGTTCTTC.

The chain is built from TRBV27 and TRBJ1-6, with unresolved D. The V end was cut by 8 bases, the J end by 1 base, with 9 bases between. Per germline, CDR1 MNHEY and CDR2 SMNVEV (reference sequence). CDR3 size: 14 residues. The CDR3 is CASPDRSYNSPLHF. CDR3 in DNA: TGTGCCAGCCCCGACCGGTCCTATAATTCACCCCTCCACTTT.

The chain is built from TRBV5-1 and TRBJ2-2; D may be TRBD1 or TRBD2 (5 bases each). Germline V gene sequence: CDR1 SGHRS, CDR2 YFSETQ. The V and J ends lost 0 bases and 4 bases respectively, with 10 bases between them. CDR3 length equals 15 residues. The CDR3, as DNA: TGCGCCAGCAGCTTGGCGGGACGGGGCACCGGGGAGCTGTTTTTT. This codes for CASSLAGRGTGELFF.

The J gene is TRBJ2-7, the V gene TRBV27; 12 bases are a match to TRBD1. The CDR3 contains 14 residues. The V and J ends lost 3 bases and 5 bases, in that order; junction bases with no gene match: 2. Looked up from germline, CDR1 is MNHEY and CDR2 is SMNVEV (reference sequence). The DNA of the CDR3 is TGTGCCAGCAGTTTGGGGACAGGGGGCAACGAGCAGTACTTC. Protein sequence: CASSLGTGGNEQYF.

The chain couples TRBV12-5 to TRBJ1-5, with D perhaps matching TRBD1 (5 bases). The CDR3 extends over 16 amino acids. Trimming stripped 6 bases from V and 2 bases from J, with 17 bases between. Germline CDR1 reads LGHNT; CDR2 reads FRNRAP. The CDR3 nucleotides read TGTGCTAGTGGCCCGGCGCTTGTGGGGGGCAATCAGCCCCAGCATTTT. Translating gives CASGPALVGGNQPQHF.

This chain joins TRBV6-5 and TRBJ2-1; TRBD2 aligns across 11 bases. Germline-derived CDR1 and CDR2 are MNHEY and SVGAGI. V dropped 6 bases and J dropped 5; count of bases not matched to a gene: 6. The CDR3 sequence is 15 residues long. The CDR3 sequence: CASSRVAGGNNEQFF. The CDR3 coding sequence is TGTGCCAGCAGCCGAGTAGCGGGAGGGAACAATGAGCAGTTCTTC.

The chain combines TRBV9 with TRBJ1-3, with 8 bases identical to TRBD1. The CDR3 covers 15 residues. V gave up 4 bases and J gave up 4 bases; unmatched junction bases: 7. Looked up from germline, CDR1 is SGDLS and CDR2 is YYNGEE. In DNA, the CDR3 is TGTGCCAGCAGCCCTAGACAGGGGTTGGGAAACACCATATATTTT. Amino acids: CASSPRQGLGNTIYF.

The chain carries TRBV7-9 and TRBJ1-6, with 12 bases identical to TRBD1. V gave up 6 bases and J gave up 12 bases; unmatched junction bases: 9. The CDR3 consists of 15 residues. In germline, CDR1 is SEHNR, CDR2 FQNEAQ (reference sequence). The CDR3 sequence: CASRPGTGGVGPLHF. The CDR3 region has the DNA TGTGCCAGCAGGCCCGGGACAGGGGGCGTCGGACCCCTCCACTTT.

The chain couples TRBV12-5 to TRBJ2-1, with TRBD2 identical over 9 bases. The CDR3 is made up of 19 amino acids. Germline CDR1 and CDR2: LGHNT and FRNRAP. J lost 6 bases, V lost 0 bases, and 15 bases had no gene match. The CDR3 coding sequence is TGTGCTAGTGGTTTGGTCGGCCCCGAGCTAGCGGGAAGGGGCAATGAGCAGTTCTTC. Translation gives CASGLVGPELAGRGNEQFF.

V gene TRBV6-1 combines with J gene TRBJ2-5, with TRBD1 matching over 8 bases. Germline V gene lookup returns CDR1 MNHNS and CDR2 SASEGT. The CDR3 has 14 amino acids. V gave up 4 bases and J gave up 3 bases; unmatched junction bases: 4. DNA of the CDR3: TGTGCCAGCAGTGTGGGACAGGCGAAAGAGACCCAGTACTTC. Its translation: CASSVGQAKETQYF.

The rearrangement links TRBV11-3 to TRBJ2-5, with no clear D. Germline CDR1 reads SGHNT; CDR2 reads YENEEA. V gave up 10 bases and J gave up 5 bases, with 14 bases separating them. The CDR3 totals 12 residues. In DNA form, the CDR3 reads TGTGCCACGAAAGGCCCGGAGGAGACCCAGTACTTC. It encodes CATKGPEETQYF.

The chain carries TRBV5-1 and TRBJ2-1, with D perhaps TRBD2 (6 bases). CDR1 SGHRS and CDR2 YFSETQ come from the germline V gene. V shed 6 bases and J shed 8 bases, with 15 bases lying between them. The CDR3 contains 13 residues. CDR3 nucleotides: TGCGCCAGCACCCCACCACGGAGGGATGAGCAGTTCTTC. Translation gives CASTPPRRDEQFF. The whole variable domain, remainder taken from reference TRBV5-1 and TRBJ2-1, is KAGVTQTPRYLIKTRGQQVTLSCSPISGHRSVSWYQQTPGQGLQFLFEYFSETQRNKGNFPGRFSGRQFSNSRSEMNVSTLELGDSALYLCASTPPRRDEQFFGPGTRLTVL.

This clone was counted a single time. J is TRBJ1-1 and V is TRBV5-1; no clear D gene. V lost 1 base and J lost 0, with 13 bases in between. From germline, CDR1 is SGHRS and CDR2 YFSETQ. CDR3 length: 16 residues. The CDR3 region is CASSLTAGTMNTEAFF. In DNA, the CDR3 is TGCGCCAGCAGCTTGACGGCCGGAACCATGAACACTGAAGCTTTCTTT.

CDR3 amino acids: CASSVTGVSYGYTF. CDR3 DNA: TGTGCCAGCAGCGTGACAGGGGTTAGCTATGGCTACACCTTC. The rearrangement joins TRBV9 to TRBJ1-2, with 8 bases fitting TRBD1. V lost 2 bases, J lost 4 bases, and 4 bases stayed unmatched. The CDR3 spans 14 residues. Germline V gives CDR1 SGDLS, CDR2 YYNGEE.

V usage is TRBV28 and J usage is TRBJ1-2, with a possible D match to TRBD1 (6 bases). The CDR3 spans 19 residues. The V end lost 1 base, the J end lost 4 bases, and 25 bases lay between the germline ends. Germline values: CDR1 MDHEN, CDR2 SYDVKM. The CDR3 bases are TGTGCCAGCAGTTTATTAAGGTCTTGGGGGGCTACAGGCGGCTATGGCTACACCTTC. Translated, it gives CASSLLRSWGATGGYGYTF.

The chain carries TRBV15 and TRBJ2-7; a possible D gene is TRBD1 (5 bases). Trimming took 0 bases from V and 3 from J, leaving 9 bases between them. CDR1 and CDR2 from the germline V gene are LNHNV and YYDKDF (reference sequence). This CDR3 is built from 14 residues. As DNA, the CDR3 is TGTGCCACCAGCAGAGAGGCGACAGTCTACGAGCAGTACTTC. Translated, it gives CATSREATVYEQYF. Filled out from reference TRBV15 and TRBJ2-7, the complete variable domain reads DAMVIQNPRYQVTQFGKPVTLSCSQTLNHNVMYWYQQKSSQAPKLLFHYYDKDFNNEADTPDNFQSRRPNTSFCFLDIRSPGLGDTAMYLCATSREATVYEQYFGPGTRLTVT.

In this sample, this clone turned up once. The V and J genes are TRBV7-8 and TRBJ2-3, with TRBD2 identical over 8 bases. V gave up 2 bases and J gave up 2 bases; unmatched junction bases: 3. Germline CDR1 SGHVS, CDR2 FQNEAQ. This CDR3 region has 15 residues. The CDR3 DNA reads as TGTGCCAGCAGCTTACGACTAGCGACCACAGATACGCAGTATTTT. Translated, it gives CASSLRLATTDTQYF.

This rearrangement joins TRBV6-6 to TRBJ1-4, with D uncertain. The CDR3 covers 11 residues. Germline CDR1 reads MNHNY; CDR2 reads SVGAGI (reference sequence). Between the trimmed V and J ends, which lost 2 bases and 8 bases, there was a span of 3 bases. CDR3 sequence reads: CASSYGEKLFF. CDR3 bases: TGTGCCAGCAGTTACGGGGAAAAACTGTTTTTT.

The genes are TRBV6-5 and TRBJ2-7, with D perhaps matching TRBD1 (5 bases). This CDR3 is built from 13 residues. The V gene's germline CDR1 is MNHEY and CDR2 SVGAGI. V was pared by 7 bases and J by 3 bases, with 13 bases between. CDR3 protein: CASKRGGNYEQYF. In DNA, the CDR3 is TGTGCCAGCAAAAGGGGCGGAAACTACGAGCAGTACTTC.

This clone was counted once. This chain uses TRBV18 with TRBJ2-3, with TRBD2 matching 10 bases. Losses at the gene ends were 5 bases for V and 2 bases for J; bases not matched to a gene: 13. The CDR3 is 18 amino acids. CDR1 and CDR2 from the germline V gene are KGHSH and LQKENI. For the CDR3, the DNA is TGTGCCAGCTCAGCGCGCACTAGCGGGGCGACGCACACAGATACGCAGTATTTT. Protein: CASSARTSGATHTDTQYF. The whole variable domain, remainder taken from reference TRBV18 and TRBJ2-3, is NAGVMQNPRHLVRRRGQEARLRCSPMKGHSHVYWYRQLPEEGLKFMVYLQKENIIDESGMPKERFSAEFPKEGPSILRIQQVVRGDSAAYFCASSARTSGATHTDTQYFGPGTRLTVL.

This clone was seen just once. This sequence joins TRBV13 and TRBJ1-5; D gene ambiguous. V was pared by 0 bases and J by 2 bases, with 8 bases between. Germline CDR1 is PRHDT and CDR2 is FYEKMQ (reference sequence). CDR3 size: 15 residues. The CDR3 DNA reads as TGTGCCAGCAGCTTAGGAGGACCAGGCAATCAGCCCCAGCATTTT. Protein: CASSLGGPGNQPQHF.